The clone carrying this T cell receptor beta chain was observed a few times. The sample comes from a study of cytomegalovirus exposure and HLA in healthy donors. V lost 6 bases, J lost 1 base, and 15 bases stayed unmatched. This CDR3 has 17 amino acids. Germline CDR1 is SQVTM and CDR2 is ANQGSEA. The PCR contained 60 Vbeta and 13 Jbeta primers. Some clones are missing from TCRdb's copy, which holds only in-frame ones; the method was immunoSEQ multiplex PCR. There are about 130,000 clones in the sample; 79% occur only once, and 6.5% to 8% lies in the top ten. The J gene is TRBJ1-1, the V gene TRBV29-1, with 9 bases fitting TRBD1. The TCR originated in a man aged 35 to 55 in good health and CMV-seropositive. What was sequenced was PBMCs. The CDR3 nucleotides read TGCAGCGTGTATCGAACAGTACAGGGGGCGAAGAACACTGAAGCTTTCTTT. Translating it yields CSVYRTVQGAKNTEAFF. The whole variable domain, remainder taken from reference TRBV29-1 and TRBJ1-1, is SAVISQKPSRDICQRGTSLTIQCQVDSQVTMMFWYRQQPGQSLTLIATANQGSEATYESGFVIDKFPISRPNLTFSTLTVSNMSPEDSSIYLCSVYRTVQGAKNTEAFFGQGTRLTVV.